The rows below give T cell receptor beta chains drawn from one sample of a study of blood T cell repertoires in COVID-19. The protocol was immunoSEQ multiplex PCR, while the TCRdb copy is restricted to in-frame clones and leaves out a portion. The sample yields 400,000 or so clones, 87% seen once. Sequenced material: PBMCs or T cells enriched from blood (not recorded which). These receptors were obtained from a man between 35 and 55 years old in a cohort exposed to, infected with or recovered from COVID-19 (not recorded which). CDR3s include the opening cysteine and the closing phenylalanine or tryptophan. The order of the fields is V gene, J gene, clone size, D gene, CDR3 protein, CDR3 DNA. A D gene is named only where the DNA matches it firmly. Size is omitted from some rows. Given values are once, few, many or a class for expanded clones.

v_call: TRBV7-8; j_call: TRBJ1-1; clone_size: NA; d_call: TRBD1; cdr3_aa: CASSPHIQGETFF; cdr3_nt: TGTGCCAGCAGCCCCCACATACAGGGGGAAACTTTCTTT
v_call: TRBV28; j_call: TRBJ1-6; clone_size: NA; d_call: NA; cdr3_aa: CASSLTGATPLHF; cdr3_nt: TGTGCCAGCAGTTTAACAGGCGCAACACCCCTCCACTTT
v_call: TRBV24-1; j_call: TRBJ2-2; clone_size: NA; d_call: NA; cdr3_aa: CATSDSRHGTTNTGELFF; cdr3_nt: TGTGCCACCAGTGATTCTCGACATGGGACAACGAACACCGGGGAGCTGTTTTTT
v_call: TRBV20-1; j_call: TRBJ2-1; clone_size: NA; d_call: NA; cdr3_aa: CSASKEHHEQFF; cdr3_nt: TGCAGTGCTAGTAAGGAGCACCATGAGCAGTTCTTC
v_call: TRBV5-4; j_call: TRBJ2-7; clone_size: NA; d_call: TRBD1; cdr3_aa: CASRSSGQGSYEQYF; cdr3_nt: TGTGCCAGCAGGTCGTCCGGACAGGGGTCGTACGAGCAGTACTTC
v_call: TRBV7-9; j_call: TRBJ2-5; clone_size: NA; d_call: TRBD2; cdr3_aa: CASSFWREGPETQYF; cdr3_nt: TGTGCCAGCAGCTTCTGGCGGGAGGGCCCAGAGACCCAGTACTTC
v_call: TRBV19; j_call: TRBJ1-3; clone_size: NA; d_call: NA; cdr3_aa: CASNPPASSGNTIYF; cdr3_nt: TGTGCCAGTAACCCCCCCGCCAGCTCTGGAAACACCATATATTTT
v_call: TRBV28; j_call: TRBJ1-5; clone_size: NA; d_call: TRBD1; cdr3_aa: CASSTSGGKQPQHF; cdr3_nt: TGTGCCAGCAGTACCTCAGGGGGCAAACAGCCCCAGCATTTT
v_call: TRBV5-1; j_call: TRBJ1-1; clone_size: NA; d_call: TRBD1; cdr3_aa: CASARDRSANTEAFF; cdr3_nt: TGCGCCAGTGCGCGGGACAGGTCCGCGAACACTGAAGCTTTCTTT
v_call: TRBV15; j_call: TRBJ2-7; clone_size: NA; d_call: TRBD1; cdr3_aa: CATSRDDRGGYEQYF; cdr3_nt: TGTGCCACCAGCAGAGATGACAGGGGAGGCTACGAGCAGTACTTC
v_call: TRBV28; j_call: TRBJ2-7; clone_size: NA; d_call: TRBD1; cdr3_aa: CASSQDRDHEQYF; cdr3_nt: TGTGCCAGCAGCCAGGACAGGGACCACGAGCAGTACTTC
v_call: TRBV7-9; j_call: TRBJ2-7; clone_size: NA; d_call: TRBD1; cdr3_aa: CASSLRGQGYEQYF; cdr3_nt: TGTGCCAGCAGCTTAAGGGGACAGGGCTACGAGCAGTACTTC
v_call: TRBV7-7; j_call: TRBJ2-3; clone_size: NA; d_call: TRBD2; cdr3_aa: CASSLSGTSTDTQYF; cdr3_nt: TGTGCCAGCAGCTTAAGCGGGACTAGCACAGATACGCAGTATTTT
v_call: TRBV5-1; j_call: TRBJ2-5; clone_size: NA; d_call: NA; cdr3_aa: CASSLQGVWEETQYF; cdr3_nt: TGCGCCAGCAGCTTACAGGGAGTGTGGGAAGAGACCCAGTACTTC
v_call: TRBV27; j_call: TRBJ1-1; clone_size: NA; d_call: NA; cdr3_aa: CASTGGGGDAFF; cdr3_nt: TGTGCCAGCACGGGAGGGGGGGGCGATGCTTTCTTT
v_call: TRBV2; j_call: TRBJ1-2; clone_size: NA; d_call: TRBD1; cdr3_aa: CAARDRGNYGYTF; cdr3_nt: TGTGCCGCCCGGGACAGGGGTAACTATGGCTACACCTTC
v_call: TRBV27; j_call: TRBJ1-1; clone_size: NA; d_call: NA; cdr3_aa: CASSFAGGEAFF; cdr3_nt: TGTGCCAGCAGTTTTGCCGGGGGTGAAGCTTTCTTT
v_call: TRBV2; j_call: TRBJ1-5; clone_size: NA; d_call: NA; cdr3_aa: CASSEQGYSNQPQHF; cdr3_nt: TGTGCCAGCAGTGAACAGGGTTATAGCAATCAGCCCCAGCATTTT
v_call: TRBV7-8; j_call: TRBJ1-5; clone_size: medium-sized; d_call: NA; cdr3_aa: CASSRFREGQPQHF; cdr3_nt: TGTGCCAGCAGCCGGTTTCGAGAGGGACAGCCCCAGCATTTT
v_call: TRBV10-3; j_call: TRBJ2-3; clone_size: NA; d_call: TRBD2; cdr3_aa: CANPLAGTDTDTQYF; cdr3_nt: TGTGCCAACCCGCTAGCGGGAACAGACACAGATACGCAGTATTTT
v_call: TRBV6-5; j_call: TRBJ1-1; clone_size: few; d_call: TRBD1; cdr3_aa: CASRGQELTEAFF; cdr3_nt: TGTGCCAGCAGGGGACAGGAGTTGACTGAAGCTTTCTTT
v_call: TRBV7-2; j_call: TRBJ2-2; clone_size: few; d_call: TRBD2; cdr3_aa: CASSSPIAGVSGELFF; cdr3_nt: TGTGCCAGCAGCTCCCCTATAGCGGGAGTCAGCGGGGAGCTGTTTTTT
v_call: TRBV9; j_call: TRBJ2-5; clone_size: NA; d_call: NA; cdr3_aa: CASSGGGRETQYF; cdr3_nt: TGTGCCAGCAGCGGGGGGGGCCGGGAGACCCAGTACTTC
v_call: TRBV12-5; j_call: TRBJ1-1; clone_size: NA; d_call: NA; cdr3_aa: CASGSRQTNTEAFF; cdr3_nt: TGTGCTAGTGGTTCACGCCAAACTAACACTGAAGCTTTCTTT
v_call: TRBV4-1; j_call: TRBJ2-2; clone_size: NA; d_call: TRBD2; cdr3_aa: CASSRREGAGTGELFF; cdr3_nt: TGCGCCAGCAGCCGGCGGGAGGGTGCGGGCACCGGGGAGCTGTTTTTT
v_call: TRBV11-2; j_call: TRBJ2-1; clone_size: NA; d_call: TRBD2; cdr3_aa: CASSTLTSGSSNEQFF; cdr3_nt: TGTGCCAGCAGCACACTCACTAGCGGGAGTTCCAATGAGCAGTTCTTC
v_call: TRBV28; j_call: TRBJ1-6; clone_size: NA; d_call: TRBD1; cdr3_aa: CASTGQGVLLNSPLHF; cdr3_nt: TGTGCCAGCACGGGACAGGGAGTATTGTTAAATTCACCCCTCCACTTT
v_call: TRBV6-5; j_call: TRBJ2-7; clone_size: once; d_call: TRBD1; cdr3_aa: CASSPRQGPDEQYF; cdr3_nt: TGTGCCAGCAGTCCCCGACAGGGTCCGGACGAGCAGTACTTC
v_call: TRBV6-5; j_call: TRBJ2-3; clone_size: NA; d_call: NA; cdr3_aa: CASTPSETNTDTQYF; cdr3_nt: TGTGCCAGCACTCCTTCAGAAACAAACACAGATACGCAGTATTTT
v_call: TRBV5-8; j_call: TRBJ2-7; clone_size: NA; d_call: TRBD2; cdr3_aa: CASSLVGTSGMYEQYF; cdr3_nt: TGTGCCAGCAGCTTGGTCGGGACTAGCGGTATGTACGAGCAGTACTTC
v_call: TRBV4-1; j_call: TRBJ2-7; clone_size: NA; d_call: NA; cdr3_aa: CASSQTSGDAYEQYF; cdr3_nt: TGCGCCAGCAGCCAAACCTCAGGGGACGCCTACGAGCAGTACTTC
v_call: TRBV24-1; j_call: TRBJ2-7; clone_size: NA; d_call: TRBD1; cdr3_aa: CATSDSTGTGIYEQYF; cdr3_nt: TGTGCCACCAGTGACAGCACCGGGACAGGGATCTACGAGCAGTACTTC
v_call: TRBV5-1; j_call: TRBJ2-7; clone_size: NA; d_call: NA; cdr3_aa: CASSLTGQTSYEQYF; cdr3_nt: TGCGCCAGCAGCTTGACGGGTCAAACTTCCTACGAGCAGTACTTC
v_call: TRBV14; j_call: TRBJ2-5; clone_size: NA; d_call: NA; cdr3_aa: CASSQYREGTQYF; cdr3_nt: TGTGCCAGCAGCCAATACAGGGAGGGGACCCAGTACTTC
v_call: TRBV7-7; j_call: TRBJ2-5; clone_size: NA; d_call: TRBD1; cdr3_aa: CASSRDRAGAETQYF; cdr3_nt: TGTGCCAGCAGTCGGGACAGGGCCGGCGCGGAGACCCAGTACTTC
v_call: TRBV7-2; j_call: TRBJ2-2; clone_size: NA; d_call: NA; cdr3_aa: CASSLDVALNTGELFF; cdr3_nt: TGTGCCAGCAGCTTAGATGTAGCACTTAACACCGGGGAGCTGTTTTTT
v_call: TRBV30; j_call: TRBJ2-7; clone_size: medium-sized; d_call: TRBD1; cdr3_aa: CAWSVRDRLRGQYF; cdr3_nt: TGTGCCTGGAGTGTACGGGACAGACTACGAGGGCAGTACTTC
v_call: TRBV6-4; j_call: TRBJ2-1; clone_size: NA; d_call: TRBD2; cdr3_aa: CASSDSGTSGRAYEQFF; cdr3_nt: TGTGCCAGCAGTGACTCGGGGACTAGCGGGAGGGCATATGAGCAGTTCTTC
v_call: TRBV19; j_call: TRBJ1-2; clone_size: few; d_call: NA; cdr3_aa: CASTDPPGVLGGGGYTF; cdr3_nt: TGTGCCAGTACGGACCCCCCCGGGGTGTTAGGTGGTGGCGGCTACACCTTC
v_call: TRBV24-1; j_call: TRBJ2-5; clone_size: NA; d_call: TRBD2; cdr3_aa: CATSEGLGDVETQYF; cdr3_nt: TGTGCCACCAGTGAGGGACTAGGCGACGTGGAGACCCAGTACTTC
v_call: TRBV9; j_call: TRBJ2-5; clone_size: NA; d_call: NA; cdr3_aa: CASSAGVSPQETQYF; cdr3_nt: TGTGCCAGCAGCGCCGGGGTTAGCCCCCAAGAGACCCAGTACTTC
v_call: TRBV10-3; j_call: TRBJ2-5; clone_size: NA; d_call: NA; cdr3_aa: CAISEWGTTQETQYF; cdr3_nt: TGTGCCATCAGTGAGTGGGGGACAACCCAAGAGACCCAGTACTTC
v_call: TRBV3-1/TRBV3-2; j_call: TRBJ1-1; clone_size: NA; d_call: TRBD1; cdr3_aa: CASSLTNRDSSDDTEAFF; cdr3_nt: TGTGCCAGCAGCCTTACCAACCGGGACAGTTCGGACGACACTGAAGCTTTCTTT
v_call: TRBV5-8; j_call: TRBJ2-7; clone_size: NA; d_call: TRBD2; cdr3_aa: CASSARLAGVYEQYF; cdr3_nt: TGTGCCAGCAGCGCCCGACTAGCGGGAGTATACGAGCAGTACTTC
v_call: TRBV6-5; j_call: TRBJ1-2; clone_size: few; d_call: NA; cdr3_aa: CASSSGFDYGYTF; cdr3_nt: TGTGCCAGCAGTTCAGGGTTCGACTATGGCTACACCTTC
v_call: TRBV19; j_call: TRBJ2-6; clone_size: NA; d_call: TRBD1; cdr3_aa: CASSIGIGQGKMSGANVLTF; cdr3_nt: TGTGCCAGTAGTATAGGAATAGGACAGGGAAAGATGTCTGGGGCCAACGTCCTGACTTTC
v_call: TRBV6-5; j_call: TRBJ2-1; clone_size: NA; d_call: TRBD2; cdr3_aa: CASSYSGLAGGGEQFF; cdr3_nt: TGTGCCAGCAGTTACTCGGGACTAGCGGGAGGAGGTGAGCAGTTCTTC
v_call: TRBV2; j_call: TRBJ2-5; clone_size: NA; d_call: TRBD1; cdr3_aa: CARTGDRETQYF; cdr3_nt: TGTGCCAGGACAGGGGATCGCGAGACCCAGTACTTC
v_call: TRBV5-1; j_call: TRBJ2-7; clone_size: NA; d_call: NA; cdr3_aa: CASSLTSRGYEQYF; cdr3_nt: TGCGCCAGCAGCTTAACATCGAGAGGCTACGAGCAGTACTTC
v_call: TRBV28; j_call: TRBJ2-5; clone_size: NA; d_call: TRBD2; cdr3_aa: CASSLPGSGNMETQYF; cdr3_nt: TGTGCCAGCAGTCTCCCCGGGAGCGGGAATATGGAGACCCAGTACTTC
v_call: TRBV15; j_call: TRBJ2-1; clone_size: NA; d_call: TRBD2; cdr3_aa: CATSRGTSGTNEQFF; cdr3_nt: TGTGCCACCAGCAGAGGGACTAGCGGGACCAATGAGCAGTTCTTC
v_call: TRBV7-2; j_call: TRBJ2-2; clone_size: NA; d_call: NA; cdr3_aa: CASSSPGLRTLNTGELFF; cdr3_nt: TGTGCCAGCAGCTCGCCGGGACTTAGAACCTTAAACACCGGGGAGCTGTTTTTT
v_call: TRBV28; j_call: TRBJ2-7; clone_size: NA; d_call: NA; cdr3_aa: CASSLWGSTYEQYF; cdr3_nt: TGTGCCAGCAGTTTATGGGGGAGCACCTACGAGCAGTACTTC